These 17 T cell receptor beta chains share one sample of origin, sequenced in a study of blood T cells in healthy people across ages (dated by TCRdb to about 2015). Libraries were constructed by 5' RACE. The sample was run on an Illumina HiSeq 2500. A second PCR of roughly 7 to 11 cycles was performed with a sample-barcoded 5' primer and a J-beta primer mix. The public reads were run again by TCRdb, first through fastp at Q25 and then through MiXCR, and only productive beta chains were kept. Duplicate CDR3 protein sequences are folded into a single record with the most common DNA and genes. The sample contains about 640,000 distinct CDR3 sequences, around three fifths of them found a single time. Over 30% of the sample lies in the top ten. The specimen sequenced was blood. These receptors all stem from a man between 60 and 75 years old in good health.

The CDR3 reads CASRTTGGGETQYF. The CDR3 DNA sequence: TGTGCCAGCAGAACGACAGGGGGCGGGGAGACCCAGTACTTC. V is TRBV28 and J is TRBJ2-4; TRBD1 matches 10 bases. The J call could be wrong; TRBJ2-5 is a better fit for the DNA end. Looked up from germline, CDR1 is MDHEN and CDR2 is SYDVKM. CDR3 length: 14 amino acids.

This clonotype was observed a handful of times. The chain has TRBV20-1 and TRBJ2-3; perhaps TRBD2 as D (5 bases). The V gene's germline CDR1 is DFQATT and CDR2 SNEGSKA (reference sequence). This CDR3 is built from 15 residues. V was shortened by 0 bases and J by 1 base, with 11 bases between the two germline ends. CDR3 nucleotide sequence: TGCAGTGCTAGAGATTCTTCCGGGGGCACAGATACGCAGTATTTT. It specifies CSARDSSGGTDTQYF.

The chain couples TRBV20-1 to TRBJ1-5, with D unclear. The CDR3 spans 13 residues. Trimming stripped 6 bases from V and 3 bases from J, with 12 bases between. Germline values: CDR1 DFQATT, CDR2 SNEGSKA (reference sequence). In DNA form, the CDR3 reads TGCAGTGCCTCCAGATGGGCCAATCAGCCCCAGCATTTT. Its protein product is CSASRWANQPQHF.

The rearrangement joins TRBV12-3 or TRBV12-4 to TRBJ1-1; D unresolved. CDR3 length: 12 residues. V was pared by 1 base and J by 6 bases, with 6 bases between. As DNA, the CDR3 is TGTGCCAGCAGTTTAGACGGCTCTGAAGCTTTCTTT. This codes for CASSLDGSEAFF.

The chain couples TRBV2 to TRBJ2-5; unclear D gene. Between the trimmed V and J ends, which lost 7 bases and 4 bases, there was a span of 10 bases. This CDR3 is built from 12 residues. Germline loops: CDR1 SNHLY, CDR2 FYNNEI. CDR3 in amino acids: CASTIAPETQYF. The CDR3 region has the DNA TGTGCCAGCACCATTGCCCCAGAGACCCAGTACTTC. The full variable domain, with the rest looked up from reference TRBV2 and TRBJ2-5, is EPEVTQTPSHQVTQMGQEVILRCVPISNHLYFYWYRQILGQKVEFLVSFYNNEISEKSEIFDDQFSVERPDGSNFTLKIRSTKLEDSAMYFCASTIAPETQYFGPGTRLLVL.

The CDR3 protein is CASKVPGRAGVGYGYTF. DNA of the CDR3: TGTGCCAGCAAGGTCCCGGGCAGGGCCGGTGTGGGCTATGGCTACACCTTC. The genes are TRBV28 and TRBJ1-2; D may be TRBD1 (5 bases). Germline CDR1 is MDHEN and CDR2 is SYDVKM. The CDR3 has 17 residues. V lost 7 bases and J lost 4, with 25 bases in between.

The chain joins TRBV11-2 to TRBJ2-5; the D gene is possibly TRBD2 (6 bases). The CDR3 sequence is 14 residues long. Germline values: CDR1 SGHAT, CDR2 FQNNGV. V gave up 5 bases and J gave up 3 bases, with 13 bases separating them. The CDR3 sequence: CASSAGRAEETQYF. CDR3 bases: TGTGCCAGCAGCGCGGGGCGTGCAGAAGAGACCCAGTACTTC.

V usage is TRBV10-3 and J usage is TRBJ1-2; 8 bases are shared with TRBD1. The trim removed 2 bases at V and 6 bases at J, leaving 5 bases unmatched. The germline gives CDR1 ENHRY, CDR2 SYGVKD. This CDR3 contains 14 residues. The CDR3 sequence: CAISERDRMDGYTF. CDR3 nucleotides: TGTGCCATCAGTGAGCGGGACAGGATGGATGGCTACACCTTC.

In DNA, the CDR3 is TGTGCCGTTCAGGGGCAACCTGGGGCCAACGTCCTGACTTTC. Translated, it gives CAVQGQPGANVLTF. The J gene is TRBJ2-6, the V gene TRBV2, with a possible D match to TRBD1 (6 bases). Looked up from germline, CDR1 is SNHLY and CDR2 is FYNNEI. There are 14 residues in the CDR3. Trimming removed 11 bases from V and 2 bases from J, with 13 bases in between.

This clonotype was observed a few times. The rearrangement uses TRBV27 and TRBJ1-6; weak D call: TRBD1 (6 bases). This CDR3 has 14 residues. Germline V lookup: CDR1 MNHEY, CDR2 SMNVEV (reference sequence). Trimming removed 0 bases from V and 9 bases from J, with 9 bases in between. CDR3 loop: CASSLSGGGSPLHF. The CDR3 DNA sequence: TGTGCCAGCAGTTTATCAGGGGGTGGTTCACCCCTCCACTTT.

This clonotype was recorded many times. The V gene is TRBV7-7, the J gene TRBJ2-5, with 9 bases lining up with TRBD1. Germline CDR1 is SSHAT and CDR2 is FNYEAQ (reference sequence). V lost 5 bases, J lost 4 bases, and 5 bases stayed unmatched. The CDR3 runs to 14 residues. CDR3 in amino acids: CASSRDRGGETQYF. CDR3 DNA sequence: TGTGCCAGCAGCAGAGACAGGGGGGGAGAGACCCAGTACTTC.

V usage is TRBV28 and J usage is TRBJ1-2; D possibly corresponds to TRBD1 (5 bases). V lost 1 base, J lost 0 bases, and 9 bases lay in between. Germline CDR1 and CDR2: MDHEN and SYDVKM. The CDR3 sequence is 15 residues long. The CDR3 region has the DNA TGTGCCAGCAGTTTATCTCGGGGGACTAACTATGGCTACACCTTC. This codes for CASSLSRGTNYGYTF.

The chain recombines TRBV7-2 with TRBJ2-7, with D perhaps TRBD1 (5 bases). This CDR3 comprises 15 residues. Germline lookup yields CDR1 SGHTA and CDR2 FQGNSA. Trimming cost V 2 bases and J 1 base, with 12 bases left between them. DNA for the CDR3: TGTGCCAGCAGCTTATTCGCCAGGGCTTCCTACGAGCAGTACTTC. Protein sequence: CASSLFARASYEQYF.

This chain connects TRBV4-1 to TRBJ2-3; 7 bases match TRBD1. The CDR3 contains 15 residues. The trim removed 1 base at V and 4 bases at J, leaving 5 bases unmatched. Germline assignment: CDR1 MGHRA and CDR2 YSYEKL. In nucleotides, the CDR3 is TGCGCCAGCAGCCAAGGGACAGGAGCAGCAGATACGCAGTATTTT. This gives the protein CASSQGTGAADTQYF.

This clonotype showed up many times. The chain recombines TRBV12-5 with TRBJ2-1, with 10 positions matching TRBD2. Germline values: CDR1 LGHNT, CDR2 FRNRAP. V shed 1 base, J shed 5 bases, and the junction held 2 bases outside the gene matches. The CDR3 has 15 amino acids. Here the CDR3 reads CASGLELAGHNEQFF. The CDR3 region has the DNA TGTGCTAGTGGTTTGGAACTAGCGGGGCACAATGAGCAGTTCTTC.

This clonotype was detected a few times. This rearrangement joins TRBV20-1 to TRBJ2-1; D ambiguous. Trimming left V 1 base short and J 4 bases short, with 17 bases between. Germline values: CDR1 DFQATT, CDR2 SNEGSKA (reference sequence). CDR3 size: 16 residues. The CDR3 DNA follows: TGCAGTGCTAGAGGATACGGCGTCTCCTCATACAATGAGCAGTTCTTC. Amino acid sequence: CSARGYGVSSYNEQFF.

The chain uses TRBV12-3 or TRBV12-4 and TRBJ2-7; 11 positions agree with TRBD1. The CDR3 spans 17 residues. V was pared by 5 bases and J by 3 bases, with 12 bases of the junction left unmatched. Written as DNA, the CDR3 is TGTGCCAGCAGTCCAGGGGTAGGGGGACAGGGGGGCTACGAGCAGTACTTC. Its protein product is CASSPGVGGQGGYEQYF.